These 12 T cell receptor beta chains share one sample of origin, sequenced in a study of identical twins. TCRdb processed the 5' RACE reads anew with MiXCR; each CDR3 protein has one entry. This table holds hundreds of thousands of distinct CDR3 sequences, more than 8% found once. These data were also filed under a second study, of yellow fever vaccine responses in identical twins.

Sequencing was carried out using CD8+ T cells sorted from blood. Receptors were obtained from a young woman in good health.

In its sample, this clonotype was seen many times. The gene calls are TRBV29-1 and TRBJ2-7; 8 bases map to TRBD2. This CDR3 has 15 residues. The germline CDR1 and CDR2 sequences are SQVTM and ANQGSEA. V shed 5 bases, J shed 7 bases, and the junction held 16 bases outside the gene matches. CDR3 coding DNA: TGCAGCGTTTCGGGACTAGAGGATCCCTGGGTTGAGCAGTACTTC. Protein product: CSVSGLEDPWVEQYF.

The V and J genes are TRBV6-5 and TRBJ2-1, with D hard to call. Germline V gene data show CDR1 as MNHEY and CDR2 as SVGAGI. The V and J ends lost 0 bases and 7 bases respectively, with 13 bases between them. CDR3 size: 15 residues. The CDR3 DNA is TGTGCCAGCAGTTACTCGCGGCCCCCGGGTAATGAGCAGTTCTTC. Amino acids: CASSYSRPPGNEQFF.

The genes are TRBV23-1 and TRBJ2-3; possible D gene TRBD2, 5 bases. TRBV23-1 is placed among ORFs of uncertain function. The CDR3 is 14 residues long. V shed 0 bases and J shed 9 bases, with 13 bases lying between them. CDR3 coding DNA: TGCGCCAGCAGTCAATCGAGAACTAGAGGGACGCAGTATTTT. Encoded protein: CASSQSRTRGTQYF.

This clonotype was recorded many times. The chain combines TRBV7-6 with TRBJ2-5; 9 bases agree with TRBD2. Germline V lookup: CDR1 SGHVS, CDR2 FNYEAQ. J was trimmed by 10 bases and V by 3 bases; bases with no gene match: 12. This CDR3 has 15 amino acids. CDR3 DNA sequence: TGTGCCAGCAGCTTGTTAGCAGAAGCGGGGGGAGTCCAGTACTTC. Translation gives CASSLLAEAGGVQYF.

A note on this clonotype: This may be a read error: a much more frequent sequence differs by one nucleotide. The rearrangement links TRBV29-1 to TRBJ2-1; no clear D gene. The CDR3 is 10 residues long. Germline V gene data show CDR1 as SQVTM and CDR2 as ANQGSEA. Between the trimmed V and J ends, which lost 4 bases and 8 bases, there was a span of 6 bases. The CDR3 DNA reads as TGCAGCGTTGGAGAGCATGAGCAGTTCTTC. Encoded protein: CSVGEHEQFF.

This chain connects TRBV7-3 to TRBJ2-3; D ambiguous. The CDR3 length is 15 residues. V lost 0 bases and J lost 0, with 7 bases in between. The germline V gene encodes CDR1 SGHTA and CDR2 FQGTGA. CDR3 DNA: TGTGCCAGCAGCTTAACGAGTTTCAGCACAGATACGCAGTATTTT. Amino acid sequence: CASSLTSFSTDTQYF.

This clonotype was counted at least ten times. This chain joins TRBV4-2 and TRBJ2-7; 10 bases map to TRBD2. V gave up 0 bases and J gave up 5 bases; unmatched junction bases: 7. The CDR3 covers 16 residues. The germline V gene has CDR1 LGHNA and CDR2 YNFKEQ. CDR3 DNA: TGTGCCAGCAGCCAAGAATTCATCGGGACTAGCGACGAGCAGTACTTC. This encodes CASSQEFIGTSDEQYF.

Notes on this clonotype: A much larger clonotype is one base distant, so this may be a read error. The chain combines TRBV3-1 with TRBJ1-1, with D maybe TRBD1 (5 bases). Trimming left V 8 bases short and J 6 bases short, with 19 bases between. Per germline, CDR1 LGHDT and CDR2 YNNKEL (reference sequence). This CDR3 is built from 14 residues. CDR3 residues: CASGPLVGGAEAFF. The CDR3 coding sequence is TGTGCCAGCGGCCCCCTTGTGGGGGGAGCTGAAGCTTTCTTT.

The table lists this clonotype with many counts. The rearrangement uses TRBV20-1 and TRBJ2-7; 10 positions match TRBD2. Germline-derived CDR1 and CDR2 are DFQATT and SNEGSKA (reference sequence). This CDR3 is 19 amino acids long. V was clipped by 1 base and J by 1 base; unmatched bases: 16. The CDR3 loop is CSARGEMRTSGRFSYEQYF. Written as DNA, the CDR3 is TGCAGTGCTAGAGGGGAAATGCGGACTAGCGGTCGTTTTTCCTACGAGCAGTACTTC.

This clonotype was detected only a few times. The chain uses TRBV20-1 and TRBJ2-2; maybe TRBD2 (6 bases). Germline CDR1 DFQATT, CDR2 SNEGSKA (reference sequence). The CDR3 runs 16 residues. The V and J ends lost 0 bases and 6 bases respectively, with 17 bases between them. CDR3 residues: CSARDPGFREAGELFF. DNA of the CDR3: TGCAGTGCTAGAGATCCGGGTTTCAGGGAGGCCGGGGAGCTGTTTTTT.

This clonotype has more than one count but fewer than ten. This rearrangement joins TRBV3-1 to TRBJ2-1; 9 bases are shared with TRBD1. V lost 1 base to trimming and J lost 6 bases; unmatched junction nucleotides: 7. This CDR3 spans 16 amino acids. Germline V CDR1 and CDR2: LGHDT, YNNKEL (reference sequence). CDR3 loop: CASSQVGQGLANEQFF. CDR3 DNA sequence: TGTGCCAGCAGCCAAGTCGGACAGGGGTTAGCCAATGAGCAGTTCTTC.

This clonotype was seen many times. The chain has TRBV20-1 and TRBJ2-1, with D perhaps matching TRBD2 (5 bases). The V end lost 2 bases, the J end lost 9 bases, and 17 bases lay between the germline ends. CDR1 and CDR2 (germline): DFQATT, SNEGSKA (reference sequence). The length of the CDR3 is 14 residues. CDR3 coding DNA: TGCAGTGCTAGATCCCCGGGGTCAGATCTTGAGCAGTTCTTC. Protein product: CSARSPGSDLEQFF.